The 27 T cell receptor beta chains reported below all come from one sample, sequenced in a study of post-analysis software for immune sequencing data. Study-level results: Higher frequency in patients than in controls was seen for about five TRBV segments, with TRBV5-6, TRBV5-1 and TRBV20-1 among them.

For these TCRs, the target antigens are not known. Libraries were made from TCR beta cDNA, and they carried unique molecular identifiers. TCRdb processed the PCR reads anew with MiXCR; each CDR3 protein has one entry. This table has about 500,000 distinct CDR3 sequences, nearly 45% appearing once. Sequenced sample: blood. These TCRs come from a girl aged 5-17 years with multiple sclerosis.

There are a few counts of this clonotype. The chain couples TRBV12-3 or TRBV12-4 to TRBJ1-2; 11 nucleotides line up with TRBD1. This CDR3 comprises 16 residues. V gave up 5 bases and J gave up 4 bases; unmatched junction bases: 9. The CDR3 region has the DNA TGTGCCAGCAGTCGCGAGGGGACAGGGGGGAGCTATGGCTACACCTTC. The encoded protein is CASSREGTGGSYGYTF.

This rearrangement joins TRBV15 to TRBJ2-7; TRBD2 agrees at 12 bases. CDR1 is LNHNV and CDR2 is YYDKDF in the germline V gene (reference sequence). The V segment lost 3 bases and the J segment 2 bases; nucleotides outside the gene matches: 2. This CDR3 is 15 amino acids long. CDR3 residues: CATSSRLAGAYEQYF. In nucleotides, the CDR3 is TGTGCCACCAGCAGCCGACTAGCGGGAGCCTACGAGCAGTACTTC.

This clonotype has only a few counts. The genes are TRBV10-3 and TRBJ2-7, with unresolved D. Germline V gene lookup returns CDR1 ENHRY and CDR2 SYGVKD. Between the trimmed V and J ends, which lost 0 bases and 4 bases, there was a span of 7 bases. The CDR3 contains 13 residues. This CDR3 reads CAISESPEYEQYF. The CDR3 nucleotides read TGTGCCATCAGTGAGTCTCCCGAGTACGAGCAGTACTTC.

The rearrangement links TRBV20-1 to TRBJ1-2, with TRBD1 matching over 7 bases. The germline CDR1 and CDR2 sequences are DFQATT and SNEGSKA (reference sequence). V lost 3 bases and J lost 4; bases outside the gene matches: 11. The CDR3 is 15 amino acids. CDR3 sequence reads: CSARPKTGPAYGYTF. CDR3 nucleotide sequence: TGCAGTGCTAGGCCAAAGACAGGGCCCGCCTATGGCTACACCTTC.

This clonotype was counted a few times. The chain links TRBV15 to TRBJ2-7; TRBD2 aligns across 7 bases. CDR3 length: 16 amino acids. Unmatched junction bases numbered 5, after V lost 0 bases and J lost 0 bases. Germline-derived CDR1 and CDR2 are LNHNV and YYDKDF (reference sequence). The CDR3 reads CATSRDLAASSYEQYF. The CDR3 bases are TGTGCCACCAGCAGAGATCTAGCGGCAAGCTCCTACGAGCAGTACTTC.

The chain is built from TRBV5-1 and TRBJ2-1; D uncertain. Germline lookup yields CDR1 SGHRS and CDR2 YFSETQ. V lost 1 base and J lost 9, with 5 bases in between. The CDR3 runs 11 residues. The CDR3 loop reads CASSLYAEQFF. The CDR3, as DNA: TGCGCCAGCAGCTTGTATGCTGAGCAGTTCTTC. Together with reference TRBV5-1 and TRBJ2-1, the CDR3 gives the full variable domain: KAGVTQTPRYLIKTRGQQVTLSCSPISGHRSVSWYQQTPGQGLQFLFEYFSETQRNKGNFPGRFSGRQFSNSRSEMNVSTLELGDSALYLCASSLYAEQFFGPGTRLTVL.

The chain uses TRBV2 and TRBJ2-3; tentative D call: TRBD1 (6 bases). The germline gives CDR1 SNHLY, CDR2 FYNNEI. The V gene lost 5 bases and the J gene lost 4 bases, with 10 bases spanning the gap. This CDR3 spans 13 amino acids. CDR3 amino acids: CASSPTGSDTQYF. CDR3 nucleotides: TGTGCCAGCAGTCCTACAGGGTCAGATACGCAGTATTTT.

The sample holds a few counts of this clonotype. The rearrangement joins TRBV5-5 to TRBJ2-1, with TRBD1 identical over 8 bases. In germline, CDR1 is SGHKS, CDR2 YYEKEE (reference sequence). The CDR3 covers 15 residues. The V and J ends lost 5 bases and 9 bases, in that order; junction bases with no gene match: 13. Here the CDR3 DNA reads TGTGCCAGCAGACAGGAAGGGACAGGAGGAGGTGAGCAGTTCTTC. The encoded protein is CASRQEGTGGGEQFF.

The CDR3 nucleotides are TGCAGTGCGCCAAAATGGGGGCACCAGCAGTTCTTC. This sequence encodes CSAPKWGHQQFF. The genes are TRBV20-1 and TRBJ2-1; possibly TRBD1 for D (6 bases). V was shortened by 6 bases and J by 11 bases, with 17 bases between the two germline ends. Germline V gene sequence: CDR1 DFQATT, CDR2 SNEGSKA (reference sequence). The CDR3 loop spans 12 amino acids.

The chain has TRBV2 and TRBJ2-7; 12 bases map to TRBD2. Trimming removed 6 bases from V and 6 bases from J; junction bases left unmatched: 6. Germline CDR1 reads SNHLY; CDR2 reads FYNNEI. This CDR3 has 14 amino acids. CDR3 DNA: TGTGCCAGCAGGAGGACTAGCGGGACCCGCGAGCAGTACTTC. It yields the protein CASRRTSGTREQYF.

This chain connects TRBV6-6 to TRBJ2-5; TRBD2 is a possible D gene (6 bases). The CDR3 loop spans 13 amino acids. V was trimmed by 2 bases and J by 4 bases, leaving 8 bases between them. Germline CDR1 is MNHNY and CDR2 is SVGAGI (reference sequence). The CDR3 loop reads CASSYGGSETQYF. The CDR3 coding sequence is TGTGCCAGCAGTTACGGAGGGTCAGAGACCCAGTACTTC.

The chain links TRBV7-8 to TRBJ2-1; 15 nucleotides align to TRBD2. The germline V gene encodes CDR1 SGHVS and CDR2 FQNEAQ. This CDR3 contains 18 residues. The V gene end was trimmed by 3 bases and the J gene end by 8 bases; junction bases not matched to a gene: 11. This chain's CDR3 is CASSLGYKGLAGGYEQFF. The CDR3 DNA is TGTGCCAGCAGCTTGGGTTATAAGGGACTAGCGGGAGGATATGAGCAGTTCTTC.

This clonotype occurred a few times. The chain couples TRBV10-3 to TRBJ2-7; D ambiguous. V lost 3 bases, J lost 2 bases, and 11 bases lay in between. Germline V lookup: CDR1 ENHRY, CDR2 SYGVKD. The CDR3 contains 14 residues. This chain's CDR3 is CAISDPGPAYEQYF. CDR3 nucleotides: TGTGCCATCAGTGATCCAGGTCCGGCCTACGAGCAGTACTTC.

The V call is TRBV5-1, the J call TRBJ2-1; tentatively, D is TRBD2 (5 bases). Per the germline V gene, CDR1 is SGHRS and CDR2 is YFSETQ. This CDR3 is built from 16 residues. V was pared by 0 bases and J by 3 bases, with 13 bases between. The CDR3 spells CASSLAMDSHYNEQFF. The CDR3 DNA is TGCGCCAGCAGCTTGGCCATGGACTCCCACTACAATGAGCAGTTCTTC.

This clonotype was seen only once. This chain joins TRBV5-1 and TRBJ2-3, with 9 bases lining up with TRBD2. V shed 5 bases and J 0 bases; nucleotides not matched to a gene: 13. Germline V CDR1 and CDR2: SGHRS, YFSETQ. CDR3 length: 18 amino acids. CDR3 in DNA: TGCGCCAGCAGGGGGATGTTGGTAGCGGGAGCAAGCACAGATACGCAGTATTTT. Its protein product is CASRGMLVAGASTDTQYF.

This clonotype was seen a few times. V is TRBV20-1 and J is TRBJ1-5; the D is unclear. The V end was cut by 1 base, the J end by 0 bases, with 22 bases between. The CDR3 spans 19 residues. The germline V gene encodes CDR1 DFQATT and CDR2 SNEGSKA (reference sequence). The CDR3 nucleotides read TGCAGTGCTAGAGTAGCGGGATCTGAAGACCACTATAGCAATCAGCCCCAGCATTTT. Translated, it gives CSARVAGSEDHYSNQPQHF.

The genes are TRBV5-1 and TRBJ2-1, with 11 bases aligning to TRBD2. After removal of 3 bases from V and 9 bases from J, the junction contained 8 bases not matched to a gene. Germline CDR1 reads SGHRS; CDR2 reads YFSETQ. There are 15 residues in the CDR3. The CDR3: CASSWGGTSGSEQFF. For the CDR3, the DNA is TGCGCCAGCAGCTGGGGCGGGACTAGCGGTAGTGAGCAGTTCTTC.

The CDR3: CASSLASGNSGANVLTF. The CDR3 nucleotides are TGCGCCAGCAGCTTGGCGTCAGGGAACTCTGGGGCCAACGTCCTGACTTTC. This chain joins TRBV5-1 and TRBJ2-6; D may be TRBD1 (5 bases). Germline-derived CDR1 and CDR2 are SGHRS and YFSETQ. The CDR3 has 17 amino acids. Trimming pared 0 bases from V and 0 bases from J, leaving 10 bases between.

Ten or more counts support this clonotype. This sequence joins TRBV12-3 or TRBV12-4 and TRBJ1-2, with D perhaps matching TRBD1 (6 bases). Trimming shortened V by 6 bases and J by 3 bases, and 17 bases separated the two germline ends. This CDR3 has 15 residues. The CDR3 bases are TGTGCCAGCAGCCCTTCGGACAGTTTTGACTATGGCTACACCTTC. Translating gives CASSPSDSFDYGYTF.

The chain employs TRBV7-2 and TRBJ2-1, with TRBD1 matching over 7 bases. The V gene end was trimmed by 5 bases and the J gene end by 10 bases; junction bases not matched to a gene: 11. The CDR3 length is 14 residues. Germline loops: CDR1 SGHTA, CDR2 FQGNSA. The CDR3 reads CASSPVGQPAEQFF. CDR3 bases: TGTGCCAGCAGCCCGGTGGGACAGCCGGCCGAGCAGTTCTTC. Together with reference TRBV7-2 and TRBJ2-1, the CDR3 gives the full variable domain: GAGVSQSPSNKVTEKGKDVELRCDPISGHTALYWYRQSLGQGLEFLIYFQGNSAPDKSGLPSDRFSAERTGGSVSTLTIQRTQQEDSAVYLCASSPVGQPAEQFFGPGTRLTVL.

The rearrangement joins TRBV5-1 to TRBJ2-6; D is unresolved. Germline CDR1 is SGHRS and CDR2 is YFSETQ. This CDR3 contains 16 residues. V was clipped by 4 bases and J by 4 bases, with 15 bases between them. CDR3 sequence reads: CASSPDGQVGANVLTF. In DNA, the CDR3 is TGCGCCAGCAGCCCGGACGGGCAAGTCGGGGCCAACGTCCTGACTTTC. Based on the CDR3 plus reference TRBV5-1 and TRBJ2-6, the full variable domain is KAGVTQTPRYLIKTRGQQVTLSCSPISGHRSVSWYQQTPGQGLQFLFEYFSETQRNKGNFPGRFSGRQFSNSRSEMNVSTLELGDSALYLCASSPDGQVGANVLTFGAGSRLTVL.

The gene calls are TRBV5-1 and TRBJ2-3, with TRBD2 matching over 8 bases. CDR3 length: 14 residues. Looked up from germline, CDR1 is SGHRS and CDR2 is YFSETQ. The junction had 5 bases not matched to a gene; V was cut back by 4 bases and J by 4 bases. The CDR3 here is CASSIQRESDTQYF. DNA of the CDR3: TGCGCCAGCAGCATTCAGCGGGAGTCAGATACGCAGTATTTT.

The V call is TRBV28, the J call TRBJ2-7; 7 bases align to TRBD2. The CDR3 extends over 13 amino acids. Trimming cost V 6 bases and J 6 bases; bases outside gene matches: 8. CDR1 is MDHEN and CDR2 is SYDVKM in the germline V gene. CDR3 bases: TGTGCCAGCAGCTACGGGACTACCGCCGAGCAGTACTTC. Encoded protein: CASSYGTTAEQYF.

The rearrangement joins TRBV28 to TRBJ2-4, with a possible D match to TRBD2 (6 bases). CDR3 length: 17 amino acids. With 3 bases removed from V and 13 bases from J, the gap between germline ends came to 28 bases. Germline CDR1 MDHEN, CDR2 SYDVKM. CDR3: CASSFWEAGQGDLKQYF. The CDR3 DNA reads TGTGCCAGCAGTTTTTGGGAAGCGGGTCAAGGGGATCTAAAGCAGTACTTC.

This clonotype turned up a few times. The rearrangement joins TRBV7-2 to TRBJ2-1; 14 bases match TRBD2. From germline, CDR1 is SGHTA and CDR2 FQGNSA. Unmatched junction bases numbered 6, after V lost 5 bases and J lost 3 bases. The CDR3 contains 17 residues. Written as DNA, the CDR3 is TGTGCCAGCAGCCCGGGACTAGCGGGAGTGTACTACAATGAGCAGTTCTTC. It is translated as CASSPGLAGVYYNEQFF.

The sample holds a few counts of this clonotype. This chain joins TRBV29-1 and TRBJ2-7; perhaps D is TRBD1 or TRBD2 (5 bases each). CDR3 length equals 12 residues. In germline, CDR1 is SQVTM, CDR2 ANQGSEA. The V gene lost 6 bases and the J gene lost 4 bases, with 13 bases spanning the gap. CDR3 bases: TGCAGCGTGACGGGACCGAGGTACGAGCAGTACTTC. This gives the protein CSVTGPRYEQYF.

As concerns this clonotype: Since a much larger clone is just one base distant, this may be a read error. The rearrangement joins TRBV3-1 to TRBJ2-3, with TRBD1 as a possible D gene (5 bases). Deletions cut 10 bases from V and 1 base from J, with 27 bases between. Germline V gene lookup returns CDR1 LGHDT and CDR2 YNNKEL (reference sequence). This CDR3 spans 18 amino acids. CDR3 region: CANQKGTGAIRGTDTQYF. The CDR3 coding sequence is TGTGCCAACCAAAAAGGCACTGGGGCAATCAGGGGCACAGATACGCAGTATTTT.